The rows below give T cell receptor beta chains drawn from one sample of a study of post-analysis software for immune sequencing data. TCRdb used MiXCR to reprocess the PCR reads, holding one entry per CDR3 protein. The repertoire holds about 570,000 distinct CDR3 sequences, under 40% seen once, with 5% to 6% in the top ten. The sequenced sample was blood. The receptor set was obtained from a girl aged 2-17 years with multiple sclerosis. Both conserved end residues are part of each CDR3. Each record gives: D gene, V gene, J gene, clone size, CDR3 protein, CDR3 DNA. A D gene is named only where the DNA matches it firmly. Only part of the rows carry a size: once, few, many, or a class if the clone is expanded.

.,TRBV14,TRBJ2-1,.,CASSTGQLEGNEQFF,TGTGCCAGCAGCACAGGACAGTTGGAGGGCAATGAGCAGTTCTTC
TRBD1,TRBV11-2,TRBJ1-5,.,CASSFGTGRVQPQHF,TGTGCCAGCAGCTTTGGGACAGGGAGGGTACAGCCCCAGCATTTT
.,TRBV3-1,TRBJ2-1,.,CASSWIGGRSYNEQFF,TGTGCCAGCAGCTGGATTGGGGGCCGCTCCTACAATGAGCAGTTCTTC
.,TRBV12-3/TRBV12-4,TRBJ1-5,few,CASRSGLSGQPQHF,TGTGCCAGCAGATCCGGTCTTAGCGGGCAGCCCCAGCATTTT
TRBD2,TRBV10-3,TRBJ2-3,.,CAISGGGNTDTQYF,TGTGCCATCAGCGGCGGGGGGAACACAGATACGCAGTATTTT
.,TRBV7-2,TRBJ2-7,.,CASSDRTPPYEQYF,TGTGCCAGCAGCGACCGGACACCTCCCTACGAGCAGTACTTC
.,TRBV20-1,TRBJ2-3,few,CSATILDSNTDTQYF,TGCAGTGCGACAATCCTAGACAGCAACACAGATACGCAGTATTTT
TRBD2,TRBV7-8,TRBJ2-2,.,CASSSPTSVANRERFF,TGTGCCAGCAGCTCCCCGACTAGCGTGGCGAACCGGGAGCGGTTTTTT
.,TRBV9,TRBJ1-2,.,CASSVGPIAGYTF,TGTGCCAGCAGCGTAGGCCCCATCGCCGGCTACACCTTC
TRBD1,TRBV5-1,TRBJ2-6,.,CASSLVFGTGVSGANVLTF,TGCGCCAGCAGCTTGGTTTTCGGGACAGGGGTTTCTGGGGCCAACGTCCTGACTTTC
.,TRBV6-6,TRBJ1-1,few,CASSYQDKAVSEAFF,TGTGCCAGCAGTTACCAGGACAAGGCGGTCTCTGAAGCTTTCTTT
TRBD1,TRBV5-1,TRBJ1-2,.,CASSTGQGIYGYTF,TGCGCCAGCAGCACAGGACAGGGAATATATGGCTACACCTTC
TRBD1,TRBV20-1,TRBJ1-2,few,CSAWDRAGGYTF,TGTAGTGCTTGGGACAGGGCGGGTGGCTACACCTTC
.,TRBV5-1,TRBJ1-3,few,CASSLGTALGNTIYF,TGCGCCAGCAGCTTGGGTACGGCTCTTGGGAACACCATATATTTT
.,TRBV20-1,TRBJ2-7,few,CSAIGGGDTYEQYF,TGCAGTGCTATAGGTGGAGGGGACACCTACGAGCAGTACTTC
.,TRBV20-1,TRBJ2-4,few,CSAPRGIRNIQYF,TGCAGTGCCCCCCGGGGTATCAGGAACATTCAGTACTTC
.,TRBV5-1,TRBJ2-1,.,CASSLGQVSEQFF,TGCGCCAGCAGCTTGGGACAGGTATCTGAGCAGTTCTTC
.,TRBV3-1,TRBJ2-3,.,CASSQERPGGTDTQYF,TGTGCCAGCAGCCAAGAAAGGCCCGGAGGTACAGATACGCAGTATTTT
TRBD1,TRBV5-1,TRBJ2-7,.,CASNLGQGIYEQYF,TGCGCCAGCAACTTGGGACAGGGTATCTACGAGCAGTACTTC
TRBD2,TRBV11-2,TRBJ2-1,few,CASSLFFAGGDEQFF,TGTGCCAGCAGCTTATTCTTCGCGGGGGGAGATGAGCAGTTCTTC
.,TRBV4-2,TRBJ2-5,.,CASSLRGGGANEQYF,TGTGCCAGCAGCCTCCGAGGTGGGGGGGCGAATGAGCAGTACTTC
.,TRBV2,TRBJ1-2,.,CASSLWGSNYGYTF,TGTGCCAGCAGCCTCTGGGGATCTAACTATGGCTACACCTTC
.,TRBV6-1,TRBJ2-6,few,CASRPGANVLTF,TGTGCCAGCAGGCCTGGGGCCAACGTCCTGACTTTC